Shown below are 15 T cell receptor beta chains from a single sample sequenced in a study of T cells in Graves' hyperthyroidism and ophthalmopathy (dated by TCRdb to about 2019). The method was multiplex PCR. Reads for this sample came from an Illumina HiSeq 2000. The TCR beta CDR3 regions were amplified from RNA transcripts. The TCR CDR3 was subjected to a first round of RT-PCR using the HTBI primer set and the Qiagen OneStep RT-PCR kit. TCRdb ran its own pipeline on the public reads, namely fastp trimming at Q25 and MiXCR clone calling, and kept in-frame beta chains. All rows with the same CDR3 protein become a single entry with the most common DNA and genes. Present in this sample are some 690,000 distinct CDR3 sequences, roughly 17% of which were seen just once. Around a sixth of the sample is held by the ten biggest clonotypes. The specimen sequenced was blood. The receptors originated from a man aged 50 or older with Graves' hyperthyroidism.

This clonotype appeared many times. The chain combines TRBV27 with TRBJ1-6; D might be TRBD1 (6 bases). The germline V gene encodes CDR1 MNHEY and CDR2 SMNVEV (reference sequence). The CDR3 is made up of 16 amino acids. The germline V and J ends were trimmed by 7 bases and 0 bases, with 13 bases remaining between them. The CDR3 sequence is CASTLKGGSYNSPLHF. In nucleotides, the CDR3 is TGTGCCAGCACCCTAAAAGGGGGCTCCTATAATTCACCCCTCCACTTT.

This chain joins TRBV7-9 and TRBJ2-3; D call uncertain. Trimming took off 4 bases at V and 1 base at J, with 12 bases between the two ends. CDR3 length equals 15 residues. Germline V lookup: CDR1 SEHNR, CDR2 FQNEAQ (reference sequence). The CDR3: CASSSISPGTDTQYF. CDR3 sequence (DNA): TGTGCCAGCAGCTCTATCTCCCCCGGCACAGATACGCAGTATTTT. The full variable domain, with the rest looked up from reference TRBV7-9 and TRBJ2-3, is DTGVSQNPRHKITKRGQNVTFRCDPISEHNRLYWYRQTLGQGPEFLTYFQNEAQLEKSRLLSDRFSAERPKGSFSTLEIQRTEQGDSAMYLCASSSISPGTDTQYFGPGTRLTVL.

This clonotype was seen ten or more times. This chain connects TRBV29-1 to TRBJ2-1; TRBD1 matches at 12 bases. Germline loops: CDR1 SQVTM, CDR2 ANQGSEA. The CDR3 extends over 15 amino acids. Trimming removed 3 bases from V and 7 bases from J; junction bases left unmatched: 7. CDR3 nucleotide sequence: TGCAGCGTTGACACCGGGACAGGGGGCCGTAATGAGCAGTTCTTC. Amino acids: CSVDTGTGGRNEQFF.

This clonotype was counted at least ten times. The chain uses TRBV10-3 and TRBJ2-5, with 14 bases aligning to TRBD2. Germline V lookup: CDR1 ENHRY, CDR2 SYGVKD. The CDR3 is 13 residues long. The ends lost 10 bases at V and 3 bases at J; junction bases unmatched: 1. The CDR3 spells CATGLAGEETQYF. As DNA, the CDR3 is TGTGCCACGGGACTAGCGGGGGAAGAGACCCAGTACTTC.

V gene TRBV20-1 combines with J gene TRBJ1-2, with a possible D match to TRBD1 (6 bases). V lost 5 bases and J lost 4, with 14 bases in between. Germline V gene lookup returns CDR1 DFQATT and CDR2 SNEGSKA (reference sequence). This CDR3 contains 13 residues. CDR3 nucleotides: TGCAGTGCTTCTGACAGGAACGGCTATGGCTACACCTTC. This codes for CSASDRNGYGYTF.

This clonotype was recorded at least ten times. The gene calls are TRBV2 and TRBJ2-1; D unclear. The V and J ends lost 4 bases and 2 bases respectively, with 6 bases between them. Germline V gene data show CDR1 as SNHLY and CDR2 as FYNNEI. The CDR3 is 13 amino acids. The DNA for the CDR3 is TGTGCCAGCAGTGGGGAAGCCTACAATGAGCAGTTCTTC. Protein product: CASSGEAYNEQFF.

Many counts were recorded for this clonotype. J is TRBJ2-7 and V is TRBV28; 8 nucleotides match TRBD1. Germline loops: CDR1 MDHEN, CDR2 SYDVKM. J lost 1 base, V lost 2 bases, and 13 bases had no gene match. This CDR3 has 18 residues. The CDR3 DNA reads TGTGCCAGCAGTTTACCGCGGGAAGGACAGGGCTTTTCCTACGAGCAGTACTTC. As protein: CASSLPREGQGFSYEQYF.

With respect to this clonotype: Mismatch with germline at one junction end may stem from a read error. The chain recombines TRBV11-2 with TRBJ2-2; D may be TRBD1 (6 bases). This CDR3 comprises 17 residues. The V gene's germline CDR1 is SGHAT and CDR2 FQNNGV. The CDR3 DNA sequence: TGTGCCAGCAGCTTACTACCCGGACTTCAGGGGCCTGGGGATCTGTCTTTT. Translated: CASSLLPGLQGPGDLSF.

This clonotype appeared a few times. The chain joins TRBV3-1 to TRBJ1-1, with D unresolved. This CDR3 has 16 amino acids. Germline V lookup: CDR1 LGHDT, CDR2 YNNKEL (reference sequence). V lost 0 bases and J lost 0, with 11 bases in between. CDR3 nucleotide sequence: TGTGCCAGCAGCCAAGATCTCGGCGGTGTGAACACTGAAGCTTTCTTT. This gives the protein CASSQDLGGVNTEAFF.

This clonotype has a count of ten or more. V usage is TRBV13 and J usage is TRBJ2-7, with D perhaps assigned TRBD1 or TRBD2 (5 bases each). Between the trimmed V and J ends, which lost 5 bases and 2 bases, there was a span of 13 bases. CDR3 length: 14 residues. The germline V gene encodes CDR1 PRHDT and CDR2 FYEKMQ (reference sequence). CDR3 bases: TGTGCCAGCAGCGATCGGGACGGACCCTACGAGCAGTACTTC. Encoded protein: CASSDRDGPYEQYF.

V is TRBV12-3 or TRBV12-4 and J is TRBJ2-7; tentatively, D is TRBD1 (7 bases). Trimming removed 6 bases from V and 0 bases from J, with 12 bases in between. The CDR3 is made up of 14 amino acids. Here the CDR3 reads CASSGGGPSYEQYF. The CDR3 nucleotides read TGTGCCAGCAGCGGAGGGGGCCCCTCCTACGAGCAGTACTTC.

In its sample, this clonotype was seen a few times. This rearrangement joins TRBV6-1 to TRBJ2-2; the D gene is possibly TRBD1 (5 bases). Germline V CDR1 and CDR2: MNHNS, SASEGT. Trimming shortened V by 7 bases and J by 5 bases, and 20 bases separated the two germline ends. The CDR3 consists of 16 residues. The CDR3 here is CASTPRLEGVTGELFF. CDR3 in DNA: TGTGCCAGCACCCCCCGACTTGAAGGGGTTACCGGGGAGCTGTTTTTT.

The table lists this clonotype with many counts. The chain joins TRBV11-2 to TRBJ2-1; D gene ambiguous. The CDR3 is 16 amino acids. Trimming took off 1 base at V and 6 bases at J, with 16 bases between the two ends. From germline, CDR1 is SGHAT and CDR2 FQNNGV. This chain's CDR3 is CASSLGRLYAANEQFF. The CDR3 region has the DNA TGTGCCAGCAGCTTAGGCCGATTATATGCGGCCAATGAGCAGTTCTTC.

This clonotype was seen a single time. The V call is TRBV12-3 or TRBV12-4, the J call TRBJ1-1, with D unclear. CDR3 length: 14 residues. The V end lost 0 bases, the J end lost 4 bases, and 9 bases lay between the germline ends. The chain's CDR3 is CASSLAHMGTEAFF. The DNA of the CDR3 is TGTGCCAGCAGTTTAGCTCATATGGGCACTGAAGCTTTCTTT.

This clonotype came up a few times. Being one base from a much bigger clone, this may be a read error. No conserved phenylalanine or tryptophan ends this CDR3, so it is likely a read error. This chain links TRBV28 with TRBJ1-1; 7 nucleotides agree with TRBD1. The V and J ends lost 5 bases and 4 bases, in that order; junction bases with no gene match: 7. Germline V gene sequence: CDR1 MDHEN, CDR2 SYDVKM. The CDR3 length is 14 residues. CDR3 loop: CASSLWTGGTEAFL. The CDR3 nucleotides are TGTGCCAGCAGTCTTTGGACAGGCGGCACTGAAGCTTTCCTT.